The source of this T cell receptor (beta chain) is a study of control samples from healthy donors and cancer patients. V was pared by 0 bases and J by 8 bases, with 7 bases between. In germline, CDR1 is MGHRA, CDR2 YSYEKL. This CDR3 contains 12 residues. Data came from immunoSEQ multiplex PCR; TCRdb stores just in-frame clones and leaves some out. The sample holds about 140,000 clones; more than 80% are singletons and the top ten take around 7.3%. Sequences were obtained from blood. V and J are TRBV4-1 and TRBJ1-2; D remains ambiguous. The sequence came from a man in his late teens or twenties in good health. DNA of the CDR3: TGCGCCAGCAGCCAAGAGGGCGGAGGCTACACCTTC. This gives the protein CASSQEGGGYTF.